The 5 T cell receptor beta chains in this list originate from one sample, sequenced in a study of early T cells in non-severe SARS-CoV-2 infection. TCRdb ran MiXCR on the 5' RACE reads and lists one entry per CDR3 protein. The sample carries under 85,000 distinct CDR3 sequences, roughly 13% recorded once. The sample was whole blood. The receptors derive from an adult who was a healthcare worker with PCR-confirmed SARS-CoV-2 infection or an uninfected control (not recorded which).

The genes are TRBV5-1 and TRBJ2-1, with 13 bases fitting TRBD2. This CDR3 has 17 amino acids. Per the germline V gene, CDR1 is SGHRS and CDR2 is YFSETQ. Trimming took 4 bases from V and 1 from J; bases not matched to a gene: 5. The CDR3 reads CASSRTSGGASYNEQFF. The CDR3 DNA reads as TGCGCCAGCAGCCGTACTAGCGGGGGGGCGTCCTACAATGAGCAGTTCTTC.

This clonotype was recorded many times. V usage is TRBV20-1 and J usage is TRBJ2-5; D perhaps matches TRBD1 (5 bases). The CDR3 spans 13 residues. Germline loops: CDR1 DFQATT, CDR2 SNEGSKA (reference sequence). Between the trimmed V and J ends, which lost 4 bases and 1 base, there was a span of 10 bases. The CDR3 region is CSAKLQAQETQYF. As DNA, the CDR3 is TGCAGTGCTAAGTTACAGGCCCAAGAGACCCAGTACTTC.

The chain joins TRBV28 to TRBJ2-1; weak D call: TRBD2 (5 bases). V was cut by 5 bases and J by 9 bases, with 14 bases left in between. The CDR3 is made up of 13 amino acids. The germline V gene encodes CDR1 MDHEN and CDR2 SYDVKM. This CDR3 reads CASSPAGVGEQFF. The CDR3 nucleotides read TGTGCCAGCAGTCCCGCCGGGGTGGGTGAGCAGTTCTTC.

The sample holds many counts of this clonotype. The chain joins TRBV5-1 to TRBJ2-5; D call uncertain. Deletions cut 3 bases from V and 1 base from J, with 7 bases between. CDR3 length equals 13 residues. Germline V lookup: CDR1 SGHRS, CDR2 YFSETQ. CDR3 DNA: TGCGCCAGCAGCTACTTCAGCCAAGAGACCCAGTACTTC. Amino acids: CASSYFSQETQYF.

The genes are TRBV7-8 and TRBJ1-5; D perhaps matches TRBD1 (6 bases). The CDR3 has 14 residues. V was cut by 5 bases and J by 4 bases, with 12 bases left in between. Germline CDR1 and CDR2: SGHVS and FQNEAQ. The CDR3 sequence is CASSKIQGNQPQHF. In DNA, the CDR3 is TGTGCCAGCAGCAAAATACAGGGAAATCAGCCCCAGCATTTT.